This is a list of T cell receptor beta chains from one sample in a study of cytomegalovirus exposure and HLA in healthy donors. Assay: immunoSEQ multiplex PCR; the TCRdb copy retains only in-frame clones and omits some. This sample has 100,000 to 150,000 clones, with roughly 74% found just once. The sequenced material came from PBMCs. These receptors were collected from a woman between 50 and 59 years old in good health and CMV-seropositive. Each CDR3 is given with its conserved first and last residue.

>15|TRBV7-9
CASSLVAGSYNEQFF
>11|TRBV29-1
CSVVLYDTQYF
>12|TRBV6-1
CASSQDRVEQYF
>13|TRBV7-2
CASSPSEYTEAFF
>15|TRBV5-1
CASSLDGSRKEPQHF
>11|TRBV7-2
CATKNAGELFF
>13|TRBV7-2
CASSFSRGETQYF
>11|TRBV6-1
CASSPQNEQFF
>16|TRBV2
CATLPGQGATNEKLFF
>15|TRBV7-8
CASSLVGDRRNEQFF
>15|TRBV5-6
CASSSGQGPNQPQHF
>12|TRBV9
CASNQDNSPLHF
>15|TRBV30
CASQSRDRSIETQYF
>11|TRBV29-1
CSGQVLGAPFF
>13|TRBV10-3
CATGQLGQETQYF
>15|TRBV7-2
CASSLVARADYEQYF
>13|TRBV25-1
CATQKGSNYGYPF
>13|TRBV2
CASSALGQETQYF
>13|TRBV7-8
CASSSTRGAEAFF
>16|TRBV9
CASSVEGGPTRGEQFF
>15|TRBV7-6
CASSLGQGSYTEAFF
>15|TRBV6-5
CASSYRGGRTDTQYF
>15|TRBV5-4
CASSLAQGARTEAFF
>15|TRBV5-4
CASSSPGQENTEAFF
>14|TRBV7-9
CASSRTGVEETQYF
>14|TRBV7-2
CASSFSGKGAEAFF
>13|TRBV27
CASSSGNRAEAFF
>15|TRBV6-1
CASSETASSYNEQFF
>14|TRBV5-1
CASSLLARRDGYTF
>14|TRBV11-3
CASSLIRGGNEQFF
>12|TRBV19
CASGQTYYEQYF
>14|TRBV5-1
CASSPPGNTGELFF
>12|TRBV6-4
CASRGSNYGYPF
>12|TRBV4-1
CASSQRFDGYTF
>13|TRBV7-9
CSSSLSAYNEQFF
>13|TRBV29-1
CSAPGGGSLEQFF
>12|TRBV29-1
CSVGDRVLGYTF